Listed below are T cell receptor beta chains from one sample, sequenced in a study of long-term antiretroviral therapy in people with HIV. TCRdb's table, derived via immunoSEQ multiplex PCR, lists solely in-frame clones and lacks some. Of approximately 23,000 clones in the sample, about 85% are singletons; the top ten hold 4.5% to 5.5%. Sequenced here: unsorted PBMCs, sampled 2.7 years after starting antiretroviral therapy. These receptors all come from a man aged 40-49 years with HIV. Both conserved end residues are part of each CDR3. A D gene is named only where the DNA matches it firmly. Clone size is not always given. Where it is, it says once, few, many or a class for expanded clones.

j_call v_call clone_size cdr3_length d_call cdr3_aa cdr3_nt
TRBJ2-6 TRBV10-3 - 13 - CAIRGPEANVLTF TGTGCCATCCGGGGTCCAGAGGCCAACGTCCTGACTTTC
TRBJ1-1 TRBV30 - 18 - CAWRDGRGSSLGNTEAFF TGTGCCTGGAGAGACGGTAGAGGTTCCTCCCTCGGGAACACTGAAGCTTTCTTT
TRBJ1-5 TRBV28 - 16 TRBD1 CASTPAEDRGNQPQHF TGTGCCAGCACCCCAGCGGAGGACAGGGGCAATCAGCCCCAGCATTTT
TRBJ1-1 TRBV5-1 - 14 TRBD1 CASSDHDRDTEAFF TGCGCCAGCAGTGACCATGACAGGGACACTGAAGCTTTCTTT
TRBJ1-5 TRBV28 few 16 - CASSFYIQRSNQPQHF TGTGCCAGCAGTTTCTACATCCAGCGTTCCAATCAGCCCCAGCATTTT
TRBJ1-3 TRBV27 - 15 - CASSLSAGTGNTIYF TGTGCCAGCAGTTTATCGGCAGGGACTGGAAACACCATATATTTT
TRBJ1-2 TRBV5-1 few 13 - CASSQDSLYGYTF TGCGCCAGCAGCCAAGACAGCCTCTATGGCTACACCTTC
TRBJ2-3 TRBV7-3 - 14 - CASSSVGGIDTQYF TGTGCCAGCAGCTCGGTAGGGGGGATAGATACGCAGTATTTT
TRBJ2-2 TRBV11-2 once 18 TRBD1 CASSHLLGQGRSTGELFF TGTGCCAGCAGCCACCTTTTGGGACAGGGAAGGAGCACCGGGGAGCTGTTTTTT
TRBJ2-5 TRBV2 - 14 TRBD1 CASSEFEQGETQYF TGTGCCAGCAGTGAGTTCGAACAGGGGGAGACCCAGTACTTC
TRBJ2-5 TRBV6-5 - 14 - CASSYDRYGETQYF TGTGCCAGCAGTTACGACAGGTATGGAGAGACCCAGTACTTC
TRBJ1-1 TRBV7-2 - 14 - CASSPTRTAAEAFF TGTGCCAGCAGCCCTACCCGGACCGCAGCTGAAGCTTTCTTT
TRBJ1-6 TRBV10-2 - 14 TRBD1 CASLTGTDNSPLHF TGCGCCAGCCTTACCGGGACAGACAATTCACCCCTCCACTTT
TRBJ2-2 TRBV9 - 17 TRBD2 CASSVGGDLSDTGELFF TGTGCCAGCAGCGTTGGGGGGGACCTCTCGGACACCGGGGAGCTGTTTTTT
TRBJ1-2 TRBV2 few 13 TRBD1 CASDRGGGLGYTF TGTGCCAGCGACAGGGGAGGGGGACTTGGCTACACCTTC
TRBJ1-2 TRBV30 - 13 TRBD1 CAWSITGGDGYTF TGTGCCTGGAGTATTACAGGGGGCGATGGCTACACCTTC
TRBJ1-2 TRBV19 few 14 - CASSIRGGNYGYTF TGTGCCAGTAGTATTAGGGGGGGGAACTATGGCTACACCTTC